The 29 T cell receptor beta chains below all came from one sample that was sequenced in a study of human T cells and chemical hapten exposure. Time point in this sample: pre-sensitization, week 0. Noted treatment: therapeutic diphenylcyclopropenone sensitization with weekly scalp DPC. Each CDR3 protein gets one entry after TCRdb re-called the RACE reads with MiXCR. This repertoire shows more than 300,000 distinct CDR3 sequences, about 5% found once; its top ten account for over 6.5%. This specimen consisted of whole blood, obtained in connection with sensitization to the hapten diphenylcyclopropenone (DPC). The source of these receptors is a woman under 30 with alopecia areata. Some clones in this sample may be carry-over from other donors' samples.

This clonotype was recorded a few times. The CDR3 loop is CATFPPGTGELFF. Here the CDR3 DNA reads TGTGCCACCTTTCCCCCAGGGACCGGGGAGCTGTTTTTT. V is TRBV24-1 and J is TRBJ2-2; possibly TRBD1 for D (5 bases). The CDR3 sequence is 13 residues long. Germline V gene data show CDR1 as KGHDR and CDR2 as SFDVKD. Deletions cut 9 bases from V and 5 bases from J, with 12 bases between.

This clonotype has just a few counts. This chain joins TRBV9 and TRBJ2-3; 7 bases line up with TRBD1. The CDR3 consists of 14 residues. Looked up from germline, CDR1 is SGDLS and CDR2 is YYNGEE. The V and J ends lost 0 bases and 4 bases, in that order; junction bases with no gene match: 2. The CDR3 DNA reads TGTGCCAGCAGCGTAGCAGGGGGAGCAGATACGCAGTATTTT. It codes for CASSVAGGADTQYF.

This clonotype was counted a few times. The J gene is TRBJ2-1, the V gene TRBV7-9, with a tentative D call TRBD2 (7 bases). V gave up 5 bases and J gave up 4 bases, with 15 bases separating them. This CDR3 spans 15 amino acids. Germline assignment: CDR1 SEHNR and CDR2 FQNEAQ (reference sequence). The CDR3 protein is CASSTTGRAYNEQFF. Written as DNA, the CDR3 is TGTGCCAGCAGCACCACAGGGAGGGCTTACAATGAGCAGTTCTTC.

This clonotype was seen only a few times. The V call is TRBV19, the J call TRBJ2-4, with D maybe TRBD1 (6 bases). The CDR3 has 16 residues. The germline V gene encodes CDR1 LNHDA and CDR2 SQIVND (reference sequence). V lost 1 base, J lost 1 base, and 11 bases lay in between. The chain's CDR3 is CASSIVARGAKNIQYF. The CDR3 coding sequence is TGTGCCAGTAGTATAGTTGCGAGGGGGGCCAAAAACATTCAGTACTTC.

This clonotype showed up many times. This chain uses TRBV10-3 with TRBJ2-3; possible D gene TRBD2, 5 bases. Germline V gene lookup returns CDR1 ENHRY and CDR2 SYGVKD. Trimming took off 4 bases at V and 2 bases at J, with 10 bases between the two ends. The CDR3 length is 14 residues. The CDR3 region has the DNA TGTGCCATCAGTGTTCGGGATACCACAGATACGCAGTATTTT. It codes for CAISVRDTTDTQYF.

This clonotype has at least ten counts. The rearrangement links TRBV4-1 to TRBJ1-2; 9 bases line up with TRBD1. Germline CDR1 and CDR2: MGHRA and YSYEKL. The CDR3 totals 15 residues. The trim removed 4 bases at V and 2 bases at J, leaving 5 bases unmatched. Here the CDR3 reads CASSLLDRGNYGYTF. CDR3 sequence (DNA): TGCGCCAGCAGCCTCCTAGACAGGGGGAACTATGGCTACACCTTC.

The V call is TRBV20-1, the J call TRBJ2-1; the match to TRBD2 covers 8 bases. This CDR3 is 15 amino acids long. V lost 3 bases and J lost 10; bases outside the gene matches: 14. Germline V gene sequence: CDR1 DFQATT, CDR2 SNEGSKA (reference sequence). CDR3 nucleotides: TGCAGTGCTAGTGGTACTAGCGGTCGGACCGACGAGCAGTTCTTC. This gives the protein CSASGTSGRTDEQFF.

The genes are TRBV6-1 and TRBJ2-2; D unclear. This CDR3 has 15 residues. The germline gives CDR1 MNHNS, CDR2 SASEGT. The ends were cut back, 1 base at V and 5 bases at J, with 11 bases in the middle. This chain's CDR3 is CASSEGLFRTGELFF. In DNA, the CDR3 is TGTGCCAGCAGTGAAGGGCTTTTTAGGACCGGGGAGCTGTTTTTT.

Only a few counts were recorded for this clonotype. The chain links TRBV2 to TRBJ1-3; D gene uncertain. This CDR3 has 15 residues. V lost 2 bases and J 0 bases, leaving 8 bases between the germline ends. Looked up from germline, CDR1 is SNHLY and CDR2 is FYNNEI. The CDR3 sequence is CASSELGFSGNTIYF. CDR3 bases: TGTGCCAGCAGTGAACTGGGTTTCTCTGGAAACACCATATATTTT.

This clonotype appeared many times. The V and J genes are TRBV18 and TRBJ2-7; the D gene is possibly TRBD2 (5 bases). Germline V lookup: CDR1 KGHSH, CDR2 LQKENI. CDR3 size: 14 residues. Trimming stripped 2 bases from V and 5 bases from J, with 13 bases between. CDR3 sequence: CASSPYALGDEQYF. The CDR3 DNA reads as TGTGCCAGCTCACCATACGCCCTCGGGGACGAGCAGTACTTC. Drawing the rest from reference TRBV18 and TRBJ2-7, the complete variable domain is NAGVMQNPRHLVRRRGQEARLRCSPMKGHSHVYWYRQLPEEGLKFMVYLQKENIIDESGMPKERFSAEFPKEGPSILRIQQVVRGDSAAYFCASSPYALGDEQYFGPGTRLTVT.

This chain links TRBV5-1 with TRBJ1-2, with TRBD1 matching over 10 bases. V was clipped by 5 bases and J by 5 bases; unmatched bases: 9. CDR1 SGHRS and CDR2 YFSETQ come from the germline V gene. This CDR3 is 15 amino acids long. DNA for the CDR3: TGCGCCAGCAGGGTGACGACAGGGGGCACATATGGCTACACCTTC. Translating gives CASRVTTGGTYGYTF.

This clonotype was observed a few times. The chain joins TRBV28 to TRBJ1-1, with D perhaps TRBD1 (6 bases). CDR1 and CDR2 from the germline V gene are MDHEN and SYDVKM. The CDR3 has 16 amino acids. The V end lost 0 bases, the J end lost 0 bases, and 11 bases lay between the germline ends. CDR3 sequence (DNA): TGTGCCAGCAGTTTATGGGGGGGGGCTCTGAACACTGAAGCTTTCTTT. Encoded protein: CASSLWGGALNTEAFF.

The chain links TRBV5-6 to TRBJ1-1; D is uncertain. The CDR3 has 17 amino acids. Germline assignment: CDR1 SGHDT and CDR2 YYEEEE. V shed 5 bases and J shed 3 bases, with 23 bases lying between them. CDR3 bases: TGTGCCAGCAGTCAACCCTCCGGGCCCGCGGTCGACACTGAAGCTTTCTTT. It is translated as CASSQPSGPAVDTEAFF.

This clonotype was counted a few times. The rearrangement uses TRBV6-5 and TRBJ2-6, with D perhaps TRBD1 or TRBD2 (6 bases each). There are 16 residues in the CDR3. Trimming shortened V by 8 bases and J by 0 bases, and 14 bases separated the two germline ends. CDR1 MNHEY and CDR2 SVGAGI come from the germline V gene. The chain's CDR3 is CASGGTSSSGANVLTF. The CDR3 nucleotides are TGTGCCAGCGGGGGGACAAGTAGCTCTGGGGCCAACGTCCTGACTTTC.

Here the CDR3 reads CATREQGIDEQYF. The CDR3 bases are TGTGCCACCAGGGAACAGGGGATCGACGAGCAGTACTTC. The chain employs TRBV15 and TRBJ2-7, with 7 bases aligning to TRBD1. This CDR3 is 13 amino acids long. CDR1 LNHNV and CDR2 YYDKDF come from the germline V gene (reference sequence). The V segment lost 6 bases and the J segment 5 bases; nucleotides outside the gene matches: 7. The complete variable domain, with remaining parts taken from reference TRBV15 and TRBJ2-7, reads DAMVIQNPRYQVTQFGKPVTLSCSQTLNHNVMYWYQQKSSQAPKLLFHYYDKDFNNEADTPDNFQSRRPNTSFCFLDIRSPGLGDTAMYLCATREQGIDEQYFGPGTRLTVT.

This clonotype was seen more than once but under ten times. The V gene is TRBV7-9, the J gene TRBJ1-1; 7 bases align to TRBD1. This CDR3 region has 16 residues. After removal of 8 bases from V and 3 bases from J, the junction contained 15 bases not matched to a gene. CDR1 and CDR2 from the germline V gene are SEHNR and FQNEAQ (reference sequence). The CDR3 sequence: CASSSRGDRTYTEAFF. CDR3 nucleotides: TGTGCCAGCTCCTCCAGGGGGGATCGTACATACACTGAAGCTTTCTTT.

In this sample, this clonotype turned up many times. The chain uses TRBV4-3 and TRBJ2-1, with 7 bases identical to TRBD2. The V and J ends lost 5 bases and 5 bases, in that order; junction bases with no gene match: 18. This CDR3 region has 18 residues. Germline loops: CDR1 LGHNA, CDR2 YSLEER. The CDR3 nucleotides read TGCGCCAGCAGCGGGACCGCGGAGCGGGAAGCGGCGGACAATGAGCAGTTCTTC. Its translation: CASSGTAEREAADNEQFF.

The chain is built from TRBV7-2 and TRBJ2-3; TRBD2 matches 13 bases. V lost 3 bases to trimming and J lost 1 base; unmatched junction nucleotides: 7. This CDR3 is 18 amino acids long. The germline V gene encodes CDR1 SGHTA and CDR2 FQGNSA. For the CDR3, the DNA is TGTGCCAGCAGCTTTACTAGCGGGGGGGCTGTGCGCACAGATACGCAGTATTTT. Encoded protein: CASSFTSGGAVRTDTQYF.

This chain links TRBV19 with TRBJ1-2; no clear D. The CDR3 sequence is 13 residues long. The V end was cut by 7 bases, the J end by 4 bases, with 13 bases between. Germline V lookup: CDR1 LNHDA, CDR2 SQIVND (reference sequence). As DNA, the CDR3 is TGTGCCAGTACACAGAGGGCTCTCTATGGCTACACCTTC. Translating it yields CASTQRALYGYTF. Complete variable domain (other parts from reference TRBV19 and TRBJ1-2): DGGITQSPKYLFRKEGQNVTLSCEQNLNHDAMYWYRQDPGQGLRLIYYSQIVNDFQKGDIAEGYSVSREKKESFPLTVTSAQKNPTAFYLCASTQRALYGYTFGSGTRLTVV.

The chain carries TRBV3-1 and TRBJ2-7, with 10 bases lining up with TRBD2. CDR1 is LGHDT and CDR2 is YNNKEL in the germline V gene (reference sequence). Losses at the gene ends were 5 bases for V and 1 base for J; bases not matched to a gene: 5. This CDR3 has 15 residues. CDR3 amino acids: CASSKSGGDSYEQYF. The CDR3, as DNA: TGTGCCAGCAGCAAAAGCGGGGGGGATTCCTACGAGCAGTACTTC.

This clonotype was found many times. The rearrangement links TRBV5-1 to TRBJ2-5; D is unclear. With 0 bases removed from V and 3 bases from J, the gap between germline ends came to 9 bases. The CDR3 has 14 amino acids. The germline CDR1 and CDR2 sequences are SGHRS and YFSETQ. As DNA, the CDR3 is TGCGCCAGCAGCTTGGATACCAACAAAGAGACCCAGTACTTC. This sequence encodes CASSLDTNKETQYF.

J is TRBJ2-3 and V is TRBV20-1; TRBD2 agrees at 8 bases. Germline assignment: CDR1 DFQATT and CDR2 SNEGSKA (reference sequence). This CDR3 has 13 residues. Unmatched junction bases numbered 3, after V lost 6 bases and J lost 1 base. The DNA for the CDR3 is TGCAGTGCAGAAGCGGGGGGCACAGATACGCAGTATTTT. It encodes CSAEAGGTDTQYF.

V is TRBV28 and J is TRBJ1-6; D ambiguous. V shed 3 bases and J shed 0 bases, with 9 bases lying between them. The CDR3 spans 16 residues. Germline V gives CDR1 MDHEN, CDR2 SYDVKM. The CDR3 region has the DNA TGTGCCAGCAGTTTTCTGGAGAGCTCCTATAATTCACCCCTCCACTTT. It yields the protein CASSFLESSYNSPLHF. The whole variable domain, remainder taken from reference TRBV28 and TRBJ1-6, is DVKVTQSSRYLVKRTGEKVFLECVQDMDHENMFWYRQDPGLGLRLIYFSYDVKMKEKGDIPEGYSVSREKKERFSLILESASTNQTSMYLCASSFLESSYNSPLHFGNGTRLTVT.

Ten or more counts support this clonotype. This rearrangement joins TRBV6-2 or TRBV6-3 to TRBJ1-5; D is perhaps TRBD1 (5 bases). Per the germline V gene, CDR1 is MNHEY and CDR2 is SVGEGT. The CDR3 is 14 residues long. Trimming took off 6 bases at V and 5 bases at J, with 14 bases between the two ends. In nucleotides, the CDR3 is TGTGCCAGCAGCCCTCTTAGGGGAGATCAGCCCCAGCATTTT. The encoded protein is CASSPLRGDQPQHF.

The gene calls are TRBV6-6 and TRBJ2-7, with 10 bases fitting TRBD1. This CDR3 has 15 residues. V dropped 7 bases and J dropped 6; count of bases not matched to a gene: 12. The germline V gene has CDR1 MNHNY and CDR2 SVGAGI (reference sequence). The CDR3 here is CASTGEGQGYPEQYF. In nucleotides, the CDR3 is TGTGCCAGCACGGGGGAGGGACAGGGGTACCCCGAGCAGTACTTC.

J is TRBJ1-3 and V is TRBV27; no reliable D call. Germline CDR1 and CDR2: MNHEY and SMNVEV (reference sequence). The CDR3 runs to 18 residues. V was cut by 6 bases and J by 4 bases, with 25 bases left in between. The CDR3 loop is CASSPSLPLRVRGNTIYF. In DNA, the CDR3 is TGTGCCAGCAGCCCAAGCCTTCCCCTAAGGGTGAGAGGAAACACCATATATTTT.

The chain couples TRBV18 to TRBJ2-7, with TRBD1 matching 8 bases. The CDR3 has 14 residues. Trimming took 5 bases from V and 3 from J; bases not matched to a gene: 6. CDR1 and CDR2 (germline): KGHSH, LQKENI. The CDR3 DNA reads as TGTGCCAGCTCAGAGACAGGGGTAATCTACGAGCAGTACTTC. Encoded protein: CASSETGVIYEQYF.

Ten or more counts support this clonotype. CDR3 nucleotide sequence: TGTGCCAGCACGACCGAGACATTAGGCGGCTACACCTTC. It is translated as CASTTETLGGYTF. V and J are TRBV19 and TRBJ1-2; D is unresolved. The germline gives CDR1 LNHDA, CDR2 SQIVND (reference sequence). The length of the CDR3 is 13 residues. V was pared by 9 bases and J by 8 bases, with 19 bases between.

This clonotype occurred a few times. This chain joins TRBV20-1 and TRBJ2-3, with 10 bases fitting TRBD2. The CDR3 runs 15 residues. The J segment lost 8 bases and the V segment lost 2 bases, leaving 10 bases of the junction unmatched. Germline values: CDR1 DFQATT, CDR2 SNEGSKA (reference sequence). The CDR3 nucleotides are TGCAGTGCTAGACCAACTAGCGGGGTAGTTTCTACGCAGTATTTT. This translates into CSARPTSGVVSTQYF.